Only a few counts were recorded for the clone carrying this T cell receptor beta chain. Germline-derived CDR1 and CDR2 are DFQATT and SNEGSKA (reference sequence). V was pared by 3 bases and J by 4 bases, with 7 bases between. CDR3 length: 12 amino acids. Library preparation followed earlier protocols using designated TCR primers. MiXCR was run by TCRdb on the PCR reads, yielding one entry per CDR3 protein. The table records about 630,000 distinct CDR3 sequences, around 25% of them present only once. Naive CD8 T cells were sorted, and the gate applied was CD8+CD4-CCR7+CD45RA+. This entry belongs to a study of molecular identifiers for immune sequencing clone quantification. Study-wide context: Replicates split RNA from around 20,000 or 99,000 naive CD8 cells five ways, and the researchers sequenced four portions.

Input material: naive CD8+ T cells from blood, with Jurkat cell RNA spiked in. Subset noted: FACS-sorted CD8+CD4-CCR7+CD45RA+ naive T cells. The TCR was taken from a human donor in good health. Some libraries in this study had Jurkat cell RNA spiked in. V is TRBV20-1 and J is TRBJ2-1; tentatively, D is TRBD1 or TRBD2 (5 bases each). The DNA for the CDR3 is TGCAGTGCTAGGGGGGTTTACAATGAGCAGTTCTTC. As protein: CSARGVYNEQFF.